This T cell receptor (beta chain) is from a study of blood T cell repertoires in COVID-19. The assay was immunoSEQ multiplex PCR, and TCRdb's table has in-frame clones only and misses some. The sample yields 200,000 to 250,000 clones, about four fifths seen once. The CDR3 contains 14 residues. The junction had 6 bases not matched to a gene; V was cut back by 3 bases and J by 6 bases. CDR1 is SGDLS and CDR2 is YYNGEE in the germline V gene. The V call is TRBV9, the J call TRBJ2-3; 8 bases are shared with TRBD1. Material for sequencing was peripheral blood. This TCR was sampled from a woman aged 40 to 50 with acute or convalescent COVID-19. CDR3 residues: CASSGLTGGDTQYF. DNA of the CDR3: TGTGCCAGCAGCGGGTTAACAGGGGGGGATACGCAGTATTTT.